These T cell receptor beta chains were read from a single sample in a study of blood T cell repertoires in COVID-19. This table comes from immunoSEQ multiplex PCR, and its TCRdb copy is limited to in-frame clones, with some not included. This table holds approximately 140,000 clones, roughly 90% found once. The sequenced material came from peripheral blood. The source is a human donor with COVID-19, enrolled during active disease. The donor label of this sample is uncertain. The CDR3 runs from the conserved cysteine through the conserved F or W. A D gene is named only where the DNA matches it firmly. Clone sizes are given selectively: once, few, many, or a class where the clone is expanded.

CDR3 DNA: TGTGCCAGCTCACTAGGACAGGGGGCGATTGAAGCTTTCTTT; CDR3 protein: CASSLGQGAIEAFF; D gene: TRBD1; J gene: TRBJ1-1; V gene: TRBV18; clone size: -
CDR3 DNA: TGTGCCAGCAGAAGCGGGCAGGCAGAACCAGGCTACACCTTC; CDR3 protein: CASRSGQAEPGYTF; D gene: -; J gene: TRBJ1-2; V gene: TRBV6-5; clone size: once
CDR3 DNA: TGCGCCAGCAGCCGGGTACTAGCGGGAGGCAGCGGGGATGAGCAGTTCTTC; CDR3 protein: CASSRVLAGGSGDEQFF; D gene: TRBD2; J gene: TRBJ2-1; V gene: TRBV4-1; clone size: -
CDR3 DNA: TGTGCCAGCAGCCCGGGGTTCAATGGGTTCGAGCAGTACTTC; CDR3 protein: CASSPGFNGFEQYF; D gene: -; J gene: TRBJ2-7; V gene: TRBV7-8; clone size: -
CDR3 DNA: TGTGCCAGCAGTTACTCGTTCCGACAAGTCACAGATACGCAGTATTTT; CDR3 protein: CASSYSFRQVTDTQYF; D gene: -; J gene: TRBJ2-3; V gene: TRBV6-5; clone size: -
CDR3 DNA: TGTGCCAGCAGTTTAGGGACAGGGGGTTGGGAGCAGTACTTC; CDR3 protein: CASSLGTGGWEQYF; D gene: TRBD1; J gene: TRBJ2-7; V gene: TRBV27; clone size: -
CDR3 DNA: TGTGCCAGCAGCTTAGAGGGGGGCAGGGGGAATGAAAAACTGTTTTTT; CDR3 protein: CASSLEGGRGNEKLFF; D gene: TRBD1; J gene: TRBJ1-4; V gene: TRBV7-7; clone size: -
CDR3 DNA: TGTGCCTGGAGCTACTTCCCCCGCACCGGGGAGCTGTTTTTT; CDR3 protein: CAWSYFPRTGELFF; D gene: -; J gene: TRBJ2-2; V gene: TRBV30; clone size: once
CDR3 DNA: TGTGCCAGCAGTCCACTGAAACTCACCACAGATACGCAGTATTTT; CDR3 protein: CASSPLKLTTDTQYF; D gene: -; J gene: TRBJ2-3; V gene: TRBV27; clone size: -
CDR3 DNA: TGTGCCAGCCATGACAGAAACACTGAAGCTTTCTTT; CDR3 protein: CASHDRNTEAFF; D gene: -; J gene: TRBJ1-1; V gene: TRBV2; clone size: -
CDR3 DNA: TGTGCCAGCAGCTTAGCGTATGCAGGGGCCTTGTACGAGCAGTACTTC; CDR3 protein: CASSLAYAGALYEQYF; D gene: -; J gene: TRBJ2-7; V gene: TRBV7-2; clone size: -
CDR3 DNA: TGTGCCAGCAGCCAAACTAGCGACCAAGAGACCCAGTACTTC; CDR3 protein: CASSQTSDQETQYF; D gene: TRBD2; J gene: TRBJ2-5; V gene: TRBV14; clone size: -
CDR3 DNA: TGTGCCAGCAGCGCCTCTCGGGCCGAACAGGGGGCGGGTCACGAGCAGTACTTC; CDR3 protein: CASSASRAEQGAGHEQYF; D gene: TRBD1; J gene: TRBJ2-7; V gene: TRBV7-9; clone size: -
CDR3 DNA: TGCGCCAGCAGCCAAGATTTTTCGCGGGCTCTTGCTTTCTTT; CDR3 protein: CASSQDFSRALAFF; D gene: -; J gene: TRBJ1-1; V gene: TRBV4-1; clone size: -
CDR3 DNA: TGTGCCAGTAGTATCATAGGGGACAGGGGACCAAGGGGCTACACCTTC; CDR3 protein: CASSIIGDRGPRGYTF; D gene: TRBD1; J gene: TRBJ1-2; V gene: TRBV19; clone size: -
CDR3 DNA: TGTGCCAGCAGCCAAGATCCCCAGGGAACCTACGAGCAGTACTTC; CDR3 protein: CASSQDPQGTYEQYF; D gene: -; J gene: TRBJ2-7; V gene: TRBV4-2; clone size: -
CDR3 DNA: TGTGCCACCAGCACCGGGACAGGGGGCTACGAGCAGTACTTC; CDR3 protein: CATSTGTGGYEQYF; D gene: TRBD1; J gene: TRBJ2-7; V gene: TRBV15; clone size: -
CDR3 DNA: TGTGCCAGCAGTCCGGGACAGAAAAACACCGGGGAGCTGTTTTTT; CDR3 protein: CASSPGQKNTGELFF; D gene: TRBD1; J gene: TRBJ2-2; V gene: TRBV11-1; clone size: -
CDR3 DNA: TGTGCCAGCAGTTGGGGACAGACCTCCTACGAGCAGTACTTC; CDR3 protein: CASSWGQTSYEQYF; D gene: TRBD1; J gene: TRBJ2-7; V gene: TRBV27; clone size: -
CDR3 DNA: TGTGCCAGCAGTTGGGGACAGGGGAACACTGAAGCTTTCTTT; CDR3 protein: CASSWGQGNTEAFF; D gene: TRBD1; J gene: TRBJ1-1; V gene: TRBV27; clone size: once
CDR3 DNA: TGTGCCACCAGTGTGGCAGAGGGCCCCTACGAGCAGTACTTC; CDR3 protein: CATSVAEGPYEQYF; D gene: -; J gene: TRBJ2-7; V gene: TRBV24-1; clone size: -
CDR3 DNA: TGTGCCAGCAGGTACTCCTCAGGGAATTCACCCCTCCACTTT; CDR3 protein: CASRYSSGNSPLHF; D gene: -; J gene: TRBJ1-6; V gene: TRBV13; clone size: few
CDR3 DNA: TGTGCCAGCAGCCGACAGCAAGCAGGGGATAGCTACACCTTC; CDR3 protein: CASSRQQAGDSYTF; D gene: -; J gene: TRBJ1-2; V gene: TRBV3-1/TRBV3-2; clone size: -
CDR3 DNA: TGTGCCAGCAGCCGATCCACGCTAGGTGAAAAACTGTTTTTT; CDR3 protein: CASSRSTLGEKLFF; D gene: -; J gene: TRBJ1-4; V gene: TRBV14; clone size: -
CDR3 DNA: TGTGCCAGCAGCCTCCTAGCGGGGGGCCCCTACAATGAGCAGTTCTTC; CDR3 protein: CASSLLAGGPYNEQFF; D gene: TRBD2; J gene: TRBJ2-1; V gene: TRBV3-1/TRBV3-2; clone size: -
CDR3 DNA: TGTGCCAGCAGATCGAGCTCTGGAAACACCATATATTTT; CDR3 protein: CASRSSSGNTIYF; D gene: -; J gene: TRBJ1-3; V gene: TRBV6-5; clone size: -
CDR3 DNA: TGTGCCACCAGTGACCCAAACTACAATGAGCAGTTCTTC; CDR3 protein: CATSDPNYNEQFF; D gene: -; J gene: TRBJ2-1; V gene: TRBV24-1; clone size: -
CDR3 DNA: TGCAGTGCTAGTGGGGGGCACGAGCAGTACTTC; CDR3 protein: CSASGGHEQYF; D gene: -; J gene: TRBJ2-7; V gene: TRBV20-1; clone size: -
CDR3 DNA: TGTGCCAGCAGCGTGACAGGGAATCAAGAGACCCAGTACTTC; CDR3 protein: CASSVTGNQETQYF; D gene: TRBD1; J gene: TRBJ2-5; V gene: TRBV5-6; clone size: -
CDR3 DNA: TGTGCCTGGAGTAACCCAGGGTACACCTTC; CDR3 protein: CAWSNPGYTF; D gene: -; J gene: TRBJ1-2; V gene: TRBV30; clone size: -
CDR3 DNA: TGCGCCAGCAGCTTCGGGACAGGGGGACCCTACGAGCAGTACTTC; CDR3 protein: CASSFGTGGPYEQYF; D gene: TRBD1; J gene: TRBJ2-7; V gene: TRBV5-1; clone size: -
CDR3 DNA: TGTGCCAGCAGCCAGGCAGGGCGGGGACTCTATGGCTACACCTTC; CDR3 protein: CASSQAGRGLYGYTF; D gene: -; J gene: TRBJ1-2; V gene: TRBV25-1; clone size: -
CDR3 DNA: TGTGCCAGCAGCTTAGGCTCGCCGGTGGGCACAGATACGCAGTATTTT; CDR3 protein: CASSLGSPVGTDTQYF; D gene: -; J gene: TRBJ2-3; V gene: TRBV7-6; clone size: -
CDR3 DNA: TGCAGCGCCTCCCCCCGGGACAGGGTCGCCTGGGACACTGAAGCTTTCTTT; CDR3 protein: CSASPRDRVAWDTEAFF; D gene: TRBD1; J gene: TRBJ1-1; V gene: TRBV29-1; clone size: -
CDR3 DNA: TGTGCCATCAAAGACAGGAACACAGATACGCAGTATTTT; CDR3 protein: CAIKDRNTDTQYF; D gene: -; J gene: TRBJ2-3; V gene: TRBV10-3; clone size: -
CDR3 DNA: TGTGCCAGCAGGGCGTGGCGTGCCGGGGCCTACGAGCAGTACTTC; CDR3 protein: CASRAWRAGAYEQYF; D gene: -; J gene: TRBJ2-7; V gene: TRBV2; clone size: -
CDR3 DNA: TGTGCCAGCAGTGAACAGCAGCCCCAGCATTTT; CDR3 protein: CASSEQQPQHF; D gene: -; J gene: TRBJ1-5; V gene: TRBV6-1; clone size: -
CDR3 DNA: TGTGCCAGCAGCTTATTATTCCGTGCGGGGACAGGGGGTTCAGGCGAGCAGTACTTC; CDR3 protein: CASSLLFRAGTGGSGEQYF; D gene: TRBD1; J gene: TRBJ2-7; V gene: TRBV7-9; clone size: -
CDR3 DNA: TGTGCCAGCAGCGCCTCCGGACAAAGCAATCAGCCCCAGCATTTT; CDR3 protein: CASSASGQSNQPQHF; D gene: -; J gene: TRBJ1-5; V gene: TRBV9; clone size: -
CDR3 DNA: TGTGCCAGCAGAGGACAGGGGAGGGGTTGGGAGACCCAGTACTTC; CDR3 protein: CASRGQGRGWETQYF; D gene: TRBD1; J gene: TRBJ2-5; V gene: TRBV6-5; clone size: -
CDR3 DNA: TGTGCCAGCAGCCGAGGACAGACGGCTAATGAAAAACTGTTTTTT; CDR3 protein: CASSRGQTANEKLFF; D gene: -; J gene: TRBJ1-4; V gene: TRBV11-3; clone size: -
CDR3 DNA: TGTGCCAGCCTCCAATTGACAGGGCAAGAGACCCAGTACTTC; CDR3 protein: CASLQLTGQETQYF; D gene: TRBD1; J gene: TRBJ2-5; V gene: TRBV2; clone size: -